The TCR beta chain under discussion was sequenced for a study of T cell responses to AZD1222 COVID-19 vaccine. Study-level findings and limits: Clonal diversity was possibly underestimated, and white British individuals and females predominated among donors. Receipt of two AZD1222 doses was followed by a rise in Spike-specific TCR breadth and depth.

Comments on this clone: Its target is unknown.

This table comes from immunoSEQ multiplex PCR, and its TCRdb copy is limited to in-frame clones, with some not included. Here the sample spans around 150,000 clones, 90% being singletons. CDR1 and CDR2 (germline): SGHVS, FNYEAQ. The CDR3 is made up of 14 amino acids. V lost 2 bases and J 8 bases, leaving 12 bases between the germline ends. The chain employs TRBV7-6 and TRBJ1-4; possibly TRBD1 for D (5 bases). This sample comprised peripheral blood, obtained 28 days after the second AZD1222 dose. The receptor's source is an adult who received the AZD1222 COVID-19 vaccine. In nucleotides, the CDR3 is TGTGCCAGCAGCTTACAGCCGGGGCAAGAAAAACTGTTTTTT. Translation: CASSLQPGQEKLFF. The variable domain in full, with the rest retrieved from reference TRBV7-6 and TRBJ1-4, is GAGVSQSPRYKVTKRGQDVALRCDPISGHVSLYWYRQALGQGPEFLTYFNYEAQQDKSGLPNDRFSAERPEGSISTLTIQRTEQRDSAMYRCASSLQPGQEKLFFGSGTQLSVL.